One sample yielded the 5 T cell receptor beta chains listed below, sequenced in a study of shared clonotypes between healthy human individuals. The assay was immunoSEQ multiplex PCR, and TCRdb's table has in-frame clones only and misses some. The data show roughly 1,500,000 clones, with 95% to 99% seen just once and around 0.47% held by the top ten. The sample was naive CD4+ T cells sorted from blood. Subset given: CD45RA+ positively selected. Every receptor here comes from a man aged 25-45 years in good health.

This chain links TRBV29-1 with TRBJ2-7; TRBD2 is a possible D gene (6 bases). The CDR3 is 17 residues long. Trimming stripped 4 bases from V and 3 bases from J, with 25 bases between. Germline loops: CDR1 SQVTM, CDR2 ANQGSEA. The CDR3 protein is CSVVQRVEPSSSYEQYF. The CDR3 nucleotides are TGCAGCGTTGTACAGCGGGTTGAACCCTCCTCAAGCTACGAGCAGTACTTC.

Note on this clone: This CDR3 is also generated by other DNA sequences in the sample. In DNA, the CDR3 is TGTGCCAGCAGCTTGGTGTACGAGCAGTACTTC. Amino acid sequence: CASSLVYEQYF. The chain employs TRBV5-8 and TRBJ2-7; no clear D gene. Germline-derived CDR1 and CDR2 are SGHTS and YDEGEE. The CDR3 extends over 11 amino acids. V lost 0 bases, J lost 4 bases, and 2 bases lay in between. The full variable domain, rest sourced from reference TRBV5-8 and TRBJ2-7, is EAGVTQSPTHLIKTRGQQATLRCSPISGHTSVYWYQQALGLGLQFLLWYDEGEERNRGNFPPRFSGRQFPNYSSELNVNALELEDSALYLCASSLVYEQYFGPGTRLTVT.

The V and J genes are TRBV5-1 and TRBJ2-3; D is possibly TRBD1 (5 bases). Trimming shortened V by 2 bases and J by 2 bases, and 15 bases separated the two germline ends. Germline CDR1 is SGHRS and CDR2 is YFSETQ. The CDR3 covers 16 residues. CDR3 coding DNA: TGCGCCAGCAGCTTCCCCCGGACACCATTCACAGATACGCAGTATTTT. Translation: CASSFPRTPFTDTQYF.

Here the CDR3 DNA reads TGTGCCAGCAGGTCGGGGTCAGATACGCAGTATTTT. Protein sequence: CASRSGSDTQYF. V usage is TRBV28 and J usage is TRBJ2-3, with D possibly matching TRBD2 (5 bases). Germline V CDR1 and CDR2: MDHEN, SYDVKM. The CDR3 extends over 12 amino acids. Trimming stripped 6 bases from V and 4 bases from J, with 8 bases between.

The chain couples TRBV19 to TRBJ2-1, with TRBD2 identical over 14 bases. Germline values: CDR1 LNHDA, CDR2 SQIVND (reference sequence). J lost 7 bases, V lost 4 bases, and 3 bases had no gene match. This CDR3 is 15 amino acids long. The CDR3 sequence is CASSRLAGGDNEQFF. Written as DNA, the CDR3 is TGTGCCAGTAGTAGACTAGCGGGAGGGGATAATGAGCAGTTCTTC.